The rows below give T cell receptor beta chains drawn from one sample of a study of T-cell memory formation after mild COVID-19. TCRdb re-derived calls from the 5' RACE reads in MiXCR, one entry per CDR3 protein. Among fewer than 550,000 distinct CDR3 sequences listed, 20% were seen once. Material for sequencing was PBMCs or a T cell subset sorted from them (not recorded which). The receptors derive from an adult woman who had mild COVID-19 (a few samples of this study predate the infection). Cell type and time point are not known. Both conserved end residues are part of each CDR3. A D gene is named only where the DNA matches it firmly.

d_call | j_call | v_call | cdr3_aa
TRBD2 | TRBJ2-1 | TRBV20-1 | CSATGTSGGAGLLNEQFF
- | TRBJ1-1 | TRBV7-9 | CASTKSGRPSEAFF
TRBD2 | TRBJ2-2 | TRBV27 | CASSPGTSHGELFF
- | TRBJ2-7 | TRBV7-2 | CASSFGVLEEQYF
- | TRBJ2-3 | TRBV29-1 | CSVEGMVGTDTQYF
TRBD1 | TRBJ2-4 | TRBV6-5 | CASRSGTGKAKNIQYF
TRBD1 | TRBJ2-7 | TRBV29-1 | CSVGTGAFRGEQYF
- | TRBJ1-2 | TRBV2 | CASSPSPVYGYTF
- | TRBJ2-2 | TRBV7-9 | CASSHTSGTLRTWELFF
TRBD1 | TRBJ1-2 | TRBV20-1 | CSAKPGQGGDGYTF
TRBD1 | TRBJ1-1 | TRBV29-1 | CSALPGTANTEAFF
TRBD2 | TRBJ2-5 | TRBV5-1 | CASSYGGAEETQYF